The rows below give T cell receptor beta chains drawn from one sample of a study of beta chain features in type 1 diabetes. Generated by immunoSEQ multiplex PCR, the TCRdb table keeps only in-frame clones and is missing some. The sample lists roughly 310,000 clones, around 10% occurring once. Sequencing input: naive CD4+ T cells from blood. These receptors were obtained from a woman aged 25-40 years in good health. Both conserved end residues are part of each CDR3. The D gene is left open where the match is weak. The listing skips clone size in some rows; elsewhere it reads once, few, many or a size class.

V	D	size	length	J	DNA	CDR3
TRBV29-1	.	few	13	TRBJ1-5	TGCAGCGTTGATATTGGCGGAAATCAGCCCCAGCATTTT	CSVDIGGNQPQHF
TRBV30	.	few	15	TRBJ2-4	TGTGCCTGGAGTGTACCCGACAGCAGGAAAAACATTCAGTACTTC	CAWSVPDSRKNIQYF
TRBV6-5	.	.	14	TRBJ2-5	TGTGCCAGCAGTTACTCGTCCCCACAAGAGACCCAGTACTTC	CASSYSSPQETQYF
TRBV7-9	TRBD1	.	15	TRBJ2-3	TGTGCCAGCAGCTTACAGGGGGTTGAGACAGATACGCAGTATTTT	CASSLQGVETDTQYF
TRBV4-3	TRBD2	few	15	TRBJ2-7	TGCGCCAGCAGCCAAGTGACTAGCGGGTCCTACGAGCAGTACTTC	CASSQVTSGSYEQYF
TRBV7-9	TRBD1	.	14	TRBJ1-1	TGTGCCAGCAGCGAGGGACAGGGGCGCACTGAAGCTTTCTTT	CASSEGQGRTEAFF
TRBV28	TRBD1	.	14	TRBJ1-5	TGTGCCAGCAGGCCTGGACAGGGAGGTCAGCCCCAGCATTTT	CASRPGQGGQPQHF
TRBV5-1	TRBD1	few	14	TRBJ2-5	TGCGCCAGCAGCTTGGAGACAGGGGTAGAGACCCAGTACTTC	CASSLETGVETQYF
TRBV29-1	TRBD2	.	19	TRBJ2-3	TGCAGCGTTTGGGGTCATGGGGGCTTCGCAGCGGGAGTGGTAGATACGCAGTATTTT	CSVWGHGGFAAGVVDTQYF
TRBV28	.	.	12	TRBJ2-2	TGTGCCAGCACACAGAACACCGGGGAGCTGTTTTTT	CASTQNTGELFF
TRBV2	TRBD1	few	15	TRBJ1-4	TGTGCCAGCATTTGGACAGGGCAGGTTAATGAAAAACTGTTTTTT	CASIWTGQVNEKLFF
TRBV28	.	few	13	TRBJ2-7	TGTGCCAGCAAGTCAGGGGATTCCTACGAGCAGTACTTC	CASKSGDSYEQYF
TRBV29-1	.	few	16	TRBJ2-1	TGCAGCTGCCCCGCATTTAGCCCTGGCTATGACAATGAGCAGTTCTTC	CSCPAFSPGYDNEQFF
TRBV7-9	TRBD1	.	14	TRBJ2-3	TGTGCCAGCAGGCCGGGACAGTTAACAGATACGCAGTATTTT	CASRPGQLTDTQYF
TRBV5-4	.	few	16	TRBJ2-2	TGTGCCAGCAGCCGAAGCGCCGGGGTGTCGTCCGGGGAGCTGTTTTTT	CASSRSAGVSSGELFF
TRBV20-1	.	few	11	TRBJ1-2	TGCAGTGCCCTAAAGCTGCTAGGCTACACCTTC	CSALKLLGYTF
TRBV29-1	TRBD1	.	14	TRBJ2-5	TGCAGCGTGACAGGGAAATCGTACCAAGAGACCCAGTACTTC	CSVTGKSYQETQYF
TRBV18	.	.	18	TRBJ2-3	TGTGCCAGCTCACCCACGAGGGAGTGGGATCCTAGCACAGATACGCAGTATTTT	CASSPTREWDPSTDTQYF
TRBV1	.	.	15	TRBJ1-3	TGCACCAGCAGCCCCGAGACAGGGTCTGGAAACACCATATATTTT	CTSSPETGSGNTIYF
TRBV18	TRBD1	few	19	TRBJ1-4	TGTGCCAGCTCCTCCTTGTCCGGGACAGGGCCTGCAACTAATGAAAAACTGTTTTTT	CASSSLSGTGPATNEKLFF
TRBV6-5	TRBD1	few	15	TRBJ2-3	TGTGCCAGCACGGTCGACAGGGGGAGGGCAGATACGCAGTATTTT	CASTVDRGRADTQYF
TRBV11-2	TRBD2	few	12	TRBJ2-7	TGTGCCAGCGGACTAGCGGAATACGAGCAGTACTTC	CASGLAEYEQYF
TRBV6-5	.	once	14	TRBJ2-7	TGTGCCAGCAGTCCCCAGACATACTCCTACGAGCAGTACTTC	CASSPQTYSYEQYF
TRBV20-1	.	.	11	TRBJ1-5	TGCAGTGCTACAGGGAATCAGCCCCAGCATTTT	CSATGNQPQHF
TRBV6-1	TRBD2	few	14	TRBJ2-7	TGTGCCAGCACCGTTAGCGGGAGTGGGGGCGAGCAGTACTTC	CASTVSGSGGEQYF
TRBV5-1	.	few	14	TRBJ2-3	TGCGCCAGCAGCTTGGAGGGGGACACAGATACGCAGTATTTT	CASSLEGDTDTQYF
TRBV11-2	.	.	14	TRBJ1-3	TGTGCCAGCAGCTTGGAAAGGACACTAAACACCATATATTTT	CASSLERTLNTIYF
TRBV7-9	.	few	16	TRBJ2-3	TGTGCCAGCAGCCCCCACCAGACTGCCAGCACAGATACGCAGTATTTT	CASSPHQTASTDTQYF
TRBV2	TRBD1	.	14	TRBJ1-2	TGTGCCAGCAGAATGGGACAGGACAGTTATGGCTACACCTTC	CASRMGQDSYGYTF
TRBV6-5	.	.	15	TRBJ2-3	TGTGCCAGCAGTTCGACGCTAGCCCACGCAGATACGCAGTATTTT	CASSSTLAHADTQYF
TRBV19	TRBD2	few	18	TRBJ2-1	TGTGCCAGTAGTCCCGGACTAGCGGGAGGGTCGGCCTACAATGAGCAGTTCTTC	CASSPGLAGGSAYNEQFF
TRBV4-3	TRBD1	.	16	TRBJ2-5	TGCGCCAGCAGCCAAGATCACGTCAGGGGGCCGCGAGAGCAGTACTTC	CASSQDHVRGPREQYF
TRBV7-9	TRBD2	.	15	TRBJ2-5	TGTGCCAGCAGCTCATTAGCGGGGGGTCAAGAGACCCAGTACTTC	CASSSLAGGQETQYF
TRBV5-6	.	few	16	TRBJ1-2	TGTGCCAGCAGCCTCCTTCGAATGGACTTTAACTATGGCTACACCTTC	CASSLLRMDFNYGYTF
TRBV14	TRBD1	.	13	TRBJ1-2	TGTGCCAGCAGCTTCGGACAGGGTGATGGCTACACCTTC	CASSFGQGDGYTF
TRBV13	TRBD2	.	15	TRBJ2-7	TGTGCCAGCAGCGGGACTAGCGGGCTCTACTACGAGCAGTACTTC	CASSGTSGLYYEQYF
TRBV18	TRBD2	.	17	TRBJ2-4	TGTGCCAGCTCACCACCGAAACCTTTGGGAGGGTGGGGCATTCAGTACTTC	CASSPPKPLGGWGIQYF
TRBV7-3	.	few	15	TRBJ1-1	TGTGCCAGCAGCTTAGGCCGGGGAGGGGGCACTGAAGCTTTCTTT	CASSLGRGGGTEAFF
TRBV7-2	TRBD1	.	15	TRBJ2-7	TGTGCCACCTCAAGTATGGGACAGATTAACTACGAGCAGTACTTC	CATSSMGQINYEQYF
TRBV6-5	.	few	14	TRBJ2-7	TGTGCCAGCAGTTACTCGAATCGTCAGGTCGAGCAGTACTTC	CASSYSNRQVEQYF
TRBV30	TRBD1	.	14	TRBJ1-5	TGTGCCTGGAGCTGGACAGGGTTCAATCAGCCCCAGCATTTT	CAWSWTGFNQPQHF
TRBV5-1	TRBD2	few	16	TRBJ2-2	TGCGCCAGCAGCTTAGTAGCGGGAGTTCCCGCCGGGGAGCTGTTTTTT	CASSLVAGVPAGELFF
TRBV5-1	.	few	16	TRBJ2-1	TGCGCCAGCAGCTGGGCGCGGGTGAGCTCCTACAATGAGCAGTTCTTC	CASSWARVSSYNEQFF
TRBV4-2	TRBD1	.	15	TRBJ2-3	TGTGCCAGCAGTCATCAGGGGGAACCCCCAGATACGCAGTATTTT	CASSHQGEPPDTQYF
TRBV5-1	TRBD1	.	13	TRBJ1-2	TGCGCCAGCAGACGGGACAGTAACTATGGCTACACCTTC	CASRRDSNYGYTF
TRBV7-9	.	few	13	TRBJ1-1	TGTGCCAGCAGCTTAAGTTCTATTACTGAAGCTTTCTTT	CASSLSSITEAFF
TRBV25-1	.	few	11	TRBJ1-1	TGTGCCAGCAGTGAAGGCAGGGAAGCTTTCTTT	CASSEGREAFF
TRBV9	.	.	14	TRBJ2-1	TGTGCCAGCAGCCCCTCTTCCTTAAACAATGAGCAGTTCTTC	CASSPSSLNNEQFF
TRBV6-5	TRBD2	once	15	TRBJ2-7	TGTGCCAGCAGTTACTCGAGCGGGAGGGCCTACGAGCAGTACTTC	CASSYSSGRAYEQYF
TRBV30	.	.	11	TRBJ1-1	TGTGCCTGGAGTGTAGGGGTTGAAGCTTTCTTT	CAWSVGVEAFF
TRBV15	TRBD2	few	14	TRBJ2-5	TGTGCCACCAGCAGGCGATTAGCGGGAGAGACCCAGTACTTC	CATSRRLAGETQYF